This passage covers 4 T cell receptor beta chains from one sample sequenced in a study of T-cell reconstitution after alpha-beta-depleted transplantation in children. Preparation of the TCRbeta library involved a method that used unique molecular identifiers. One entry per CDR3 protein results from TCRdb running MiXCR on the PCR reads. This sample has hundreds of thousands of distinct CDR3 sequences, with around 16% found just once. The specimen was PBMCs from the stem cell graft donor, collected from the stem cell graft. The receptors derive from a human donor who donated a stem cell graft to a child with acute myeloid leukemia.

The sample holds a few counts of this clonotype. The gene calls are TRBV11-2 and TRBJ2-1; maybe TRBD2 (5 bases). This CDR3 spans 14 amino acids. Germline V gene lookup returns CDR1 SGHAT and CDR2 FQNNGV. The V and J ends lost 5 bases and 6 bases respectively, with 14 bases between them. CDR3 sequence reads: CASSRSGIGNEQFF. The CDR3 nucleotides are TGTGCCAGCAGCCGCTCCGGGATCGGCAATGAGCAGTTCTTC.

The chain links TRBV7-3 to TRBJ1-1, with D possibly being TRBD1 (6 bases). V was shortened by 1 base and J by 1 base, with 10 bases between the two germline ends. The germline V gene encodes CDR1 SGHTA and CDR2 FQGTGA. This CDR3 has 15 residues. CDR3 bases: TGTGCCAGCAGCTTAAAAAGGACAGCGAACACTGAAGCTTTCTTT. Protein: CASSLKRTANTEAFF. The variable domain in full, completed from reference TRBV7-3 and TRBJ1-1, reads GAGVSQTPSNKVTEKGKYVELRCDPISGHTALYWYRQSLGQGPEFLIYFQGTGAADDSGLPNDRFFAVRPEGSVSTLKIQRTERGDSAVYLCASSLKRTANTEAFFGQGTRLTVV.

The chain has TRBV29-1 and TRBJ2-2; possible D gene TRBD2, 6 bases. This CDR3 has 15 amino acids. Trimming cost V 1 base and J 0 bases, with 9 bases left between them. CDR1 SQVTM and CDR2 ANQGSEA come from the germline V gene. CDR3 residues: CSVEVSGANTGELFF. The CDR3 nucleotides read TGCAGCGTTGAAGTATCGGGGGCGAACACCGGGGAGCTGTTTTTT.

The CDR3 coding sequence is TGCAGTGCCCAGGCCCCGGGCCTAGCGGGGGCCCGACCAGGCACAGATACGCAGTATTTT. Amino acids: CSAQAPGLAGARPGTDTQYF. The chain has TRBV20-1 and TRBJ2-3, with TRBD2 matching 10 bases. The V gene's germline CDR1 is DFQATT and CDR2 SNEGSKA (reference sequence). CDR3 length: 20 amino acids. The junction had 22 bases not matched to a gene; V was cut back by 6 bases and J by 1 base.